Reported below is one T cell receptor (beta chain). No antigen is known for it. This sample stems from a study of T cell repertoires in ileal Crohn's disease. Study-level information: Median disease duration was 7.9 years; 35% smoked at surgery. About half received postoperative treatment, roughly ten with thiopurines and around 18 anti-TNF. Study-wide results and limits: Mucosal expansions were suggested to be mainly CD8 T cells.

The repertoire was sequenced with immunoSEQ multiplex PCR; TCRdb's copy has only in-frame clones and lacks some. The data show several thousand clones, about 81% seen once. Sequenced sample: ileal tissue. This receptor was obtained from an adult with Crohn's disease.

The CDR3 protein is CASSPHPVGGHSPLHF. The CDR3 nucleotides are TGTGCCAGCAGTCCTCACCCCGTGGGGGGGCATTCACCCCTCCACTTT. The V gene is TRBV27, the J gene TRBJ1-6; weak D call: TRBD1 (6 bases). This CDR3 contains 16 residues. The V end lost 5 bases, the J end lost 8 bases, and 19 bases lay between the germline ends. Germline V gene data show CDR1 as MNHEY and CDR2 as SMNVEV (reference sequence).